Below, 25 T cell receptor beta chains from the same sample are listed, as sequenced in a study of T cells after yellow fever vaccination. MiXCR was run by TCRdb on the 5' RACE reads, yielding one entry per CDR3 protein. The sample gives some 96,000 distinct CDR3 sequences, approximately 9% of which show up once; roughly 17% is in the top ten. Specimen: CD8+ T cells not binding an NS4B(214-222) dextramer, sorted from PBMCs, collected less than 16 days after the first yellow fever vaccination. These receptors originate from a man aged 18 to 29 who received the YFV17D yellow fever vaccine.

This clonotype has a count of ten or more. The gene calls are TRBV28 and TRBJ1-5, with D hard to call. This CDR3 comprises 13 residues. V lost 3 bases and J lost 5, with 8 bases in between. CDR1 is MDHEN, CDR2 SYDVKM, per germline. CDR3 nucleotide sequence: TGTGCCAGCAGTTTGATTAGGGATCAGCCCCAGCATTTT. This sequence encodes CASSLIRDQPQHF.

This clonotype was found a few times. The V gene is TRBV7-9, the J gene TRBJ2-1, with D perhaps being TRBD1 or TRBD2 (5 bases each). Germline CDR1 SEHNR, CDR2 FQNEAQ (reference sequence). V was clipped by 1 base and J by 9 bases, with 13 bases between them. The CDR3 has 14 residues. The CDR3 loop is CASSLVGVRSEQFF. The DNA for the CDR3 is TGTGCCAGCAGCTTAGTGGGGGTAAGGAGTGAGCAGTTCTTC.

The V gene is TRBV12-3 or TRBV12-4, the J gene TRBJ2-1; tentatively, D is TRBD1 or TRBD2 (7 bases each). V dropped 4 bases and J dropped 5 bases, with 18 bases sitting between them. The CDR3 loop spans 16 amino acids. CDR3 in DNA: TGTGCCAGCAGTTGGGGGGGCCGGGGGACAGACAATGAGCAGTTCTTC. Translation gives CASSWGGRGTDNEQFF.

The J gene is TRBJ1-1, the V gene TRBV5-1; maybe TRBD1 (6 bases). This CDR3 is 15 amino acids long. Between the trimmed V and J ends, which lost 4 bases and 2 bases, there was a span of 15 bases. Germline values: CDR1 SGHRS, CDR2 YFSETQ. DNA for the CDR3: TGCGCCAGCAGCCCGAGGACAGAAATCAACACTGAAGCTTTCTTT. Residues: CASSPRTEINTEAFF.

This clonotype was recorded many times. Written as DNA, the CDR3 is TGTGCCAGCAGCCCCCCTGCGGCAGGACGAGCCTACGAGCAGTACTTC. Its translation is CASSPPAAGRAYEQYF. V is TRBV6-5 and J is TRBJ2-7; D not resolved. Trimming left V 6 bases short and J 2 bases short, with 20 bases between. The CDR3 extends over 16 amino acids. Per the germline V gene, CDR1 is MNHEY and CDR2 is SVGAGI.

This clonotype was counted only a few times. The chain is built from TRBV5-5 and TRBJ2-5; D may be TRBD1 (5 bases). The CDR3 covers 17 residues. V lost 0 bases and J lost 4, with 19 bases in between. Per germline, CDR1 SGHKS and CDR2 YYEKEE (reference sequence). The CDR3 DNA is TGTGCCAGCAGCTTGGCAGGGCTTGGAGAACGCGGAGAGACCCAGTACTTC. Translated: CASSLAGLGERGETQYF.

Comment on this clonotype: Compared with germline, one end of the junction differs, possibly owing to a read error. This CDR3 reads CACSYSKLAGEYNEQFF. Here the CDR3 DNA reads TGTGCCTGCAGTTACTCGAAGCTAGCGGGGGAGTACAATGAGCAGTTCTTC. The rearrangement joins TRBV6-2 or TRBV6-3 to TRBJ2-1, with 10 positions matching TRBD2. Germline V gives CDR1 MNHEY, CDR2 SVGEGT. The CDR3 sequence is 17 residues long.

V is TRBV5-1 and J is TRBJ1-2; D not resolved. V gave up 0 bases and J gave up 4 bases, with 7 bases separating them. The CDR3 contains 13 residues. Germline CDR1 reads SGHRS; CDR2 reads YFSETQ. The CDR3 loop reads CASSLENLYGYTF. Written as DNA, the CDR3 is TGCGCCAGCAGCTTGGAGAATCTCTATGGCTACACCTTC.

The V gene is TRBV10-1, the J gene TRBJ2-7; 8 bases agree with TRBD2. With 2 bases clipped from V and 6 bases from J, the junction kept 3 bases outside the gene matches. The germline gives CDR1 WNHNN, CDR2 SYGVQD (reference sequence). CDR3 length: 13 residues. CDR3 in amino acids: CASSERLAGEQYF. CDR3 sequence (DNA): TGCGCCAGCAGTGAGAGGCTAGCGGGCGAGCAGTACTTC.

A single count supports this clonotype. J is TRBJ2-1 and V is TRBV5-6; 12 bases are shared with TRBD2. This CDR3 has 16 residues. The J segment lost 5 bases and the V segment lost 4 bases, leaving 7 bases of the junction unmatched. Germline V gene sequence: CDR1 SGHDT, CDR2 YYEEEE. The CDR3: CASSPGLAGGNNEQFF. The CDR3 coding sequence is TGTGCCAGCAGCCCCGGGCTAGCGGGGGGGAACAATGAGCAGTTCTTC.

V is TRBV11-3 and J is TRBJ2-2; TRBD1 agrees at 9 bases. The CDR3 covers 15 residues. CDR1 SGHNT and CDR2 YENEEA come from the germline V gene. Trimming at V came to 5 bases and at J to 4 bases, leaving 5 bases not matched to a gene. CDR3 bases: TGTGCCAGCAGCCGGACAGGGGAACCCACCGGGGAGCTGTTTTTT. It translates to CASSRTGEPTGELFF. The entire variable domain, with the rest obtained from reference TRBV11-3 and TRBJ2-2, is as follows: EAGVVQSPRYKIIEKKQPVAFWCNPISGHNTLYWYLQNLGQGPELLIRYENEEAVDDSQLPKDRFSAERLKGVDSTLKIQPAELGDSAVYLCASSRTGEPTGELFFGEGSRLTVL.

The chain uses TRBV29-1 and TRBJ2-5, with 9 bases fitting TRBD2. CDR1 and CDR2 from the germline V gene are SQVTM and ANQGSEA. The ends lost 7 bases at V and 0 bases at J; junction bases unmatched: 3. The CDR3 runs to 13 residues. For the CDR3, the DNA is TGCAGCGCCATAGCGGGGGACCAAGAGACCCAGTACTTC. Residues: CSAIAGDQETQYF.

CDR3 region: CASSYGTDTGELFF. The CDR3 DNA reads as TGTGCCAGCAGTTACGGGACAGACACCGGGGAGCTGTTTTTT. The chain combines TRBV6-5 with TRBJ2-2; 7 nucleotides line up with TRBD1. The ends lost 2 bases at V and 3 bases at J; junction bases unmatched: 0. CDR3 length equals 14 residues. CDR1 and CDR2 (germline): MNHEY, SVGAGI.

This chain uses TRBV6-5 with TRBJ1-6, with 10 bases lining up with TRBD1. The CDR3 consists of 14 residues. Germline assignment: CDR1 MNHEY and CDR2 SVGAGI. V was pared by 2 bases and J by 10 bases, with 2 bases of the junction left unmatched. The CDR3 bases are TGTGCCAGCAGTTACGGACAGGGGGACTCACCCCTCCACTTT. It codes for CASSYGQGDSPLHF.

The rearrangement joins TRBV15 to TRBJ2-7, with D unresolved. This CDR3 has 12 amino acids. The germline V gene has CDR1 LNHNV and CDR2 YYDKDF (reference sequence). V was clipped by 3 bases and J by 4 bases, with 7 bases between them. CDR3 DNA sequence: TGTGCCACCAGCAGCGGAACTTACGAGCAGTACTTC. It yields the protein CATSSGTYEQYF. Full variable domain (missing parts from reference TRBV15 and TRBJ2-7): DAMVIQNPRYQVTQFGKPVTLSCSQTLNHNVMYWYQQKSSQAPKLLFHYYDKDFNNEADTPDNFQSRRPNTSFCFLDIRSPGLGDTAMYLCATSSGTYEQYFGPGTRLTVT.

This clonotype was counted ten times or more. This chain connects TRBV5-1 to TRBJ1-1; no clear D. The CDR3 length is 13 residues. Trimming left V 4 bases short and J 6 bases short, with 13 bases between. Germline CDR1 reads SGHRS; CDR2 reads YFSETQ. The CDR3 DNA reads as TGCGCCAGCAGCGTCGGCCTTAAGGCTGAAGCTTTCTTT. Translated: CASSVGLKAEAFF.

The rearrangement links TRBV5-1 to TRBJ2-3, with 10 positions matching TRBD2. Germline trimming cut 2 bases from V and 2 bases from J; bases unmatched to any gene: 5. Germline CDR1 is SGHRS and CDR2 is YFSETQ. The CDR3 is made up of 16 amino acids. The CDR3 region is CASSLELAGTTDTQYF. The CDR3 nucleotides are TGCGCCAGCAGCTTAGAACTAGCGGGGACCACAGATACGCAGTATTTT.

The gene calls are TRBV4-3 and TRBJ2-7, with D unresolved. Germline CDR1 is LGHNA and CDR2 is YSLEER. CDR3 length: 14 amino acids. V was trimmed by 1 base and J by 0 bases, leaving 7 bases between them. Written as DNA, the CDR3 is TGCGCCAGCAGCCAAGGACTGGTCTCCTACGAGCAGTACTTC. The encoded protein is CASSQGLVSYEQYF.

CDR3 in amino acids: CASSYVGGRETQYF. The CDR3 region has the DNA TGTGCCAGCAGTTACGTGGGGGGCAGGGAGACCCAGTACTTC. The chain carries TRBV6-5 and TRBJ2-5, with D perhaps given as TRBD1 or TRBD2 (6 bases each). Germline V gene lookup returns CDR1 MNHEY and CDR2 SVGAGI. This CDR3 spans 14 amino acids. V was trimmed by 2 bases and J by 5 bases, leaving 12 bases between them.

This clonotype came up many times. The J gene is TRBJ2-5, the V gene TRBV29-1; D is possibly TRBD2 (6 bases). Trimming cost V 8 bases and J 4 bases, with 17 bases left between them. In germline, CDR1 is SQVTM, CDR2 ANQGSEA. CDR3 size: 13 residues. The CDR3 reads CSHRAGDGETQYF. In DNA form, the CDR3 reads TGCAGCCACAGAGCGGGTGATGGAGAGACCCAGTACTTC.

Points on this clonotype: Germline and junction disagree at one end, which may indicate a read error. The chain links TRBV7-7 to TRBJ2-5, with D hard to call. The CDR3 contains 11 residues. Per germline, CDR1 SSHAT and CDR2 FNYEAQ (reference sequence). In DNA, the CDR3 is TGTGCTAGCAGCGCCATAGAGACCCAGTACTTC. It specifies CASSAIETQYF.

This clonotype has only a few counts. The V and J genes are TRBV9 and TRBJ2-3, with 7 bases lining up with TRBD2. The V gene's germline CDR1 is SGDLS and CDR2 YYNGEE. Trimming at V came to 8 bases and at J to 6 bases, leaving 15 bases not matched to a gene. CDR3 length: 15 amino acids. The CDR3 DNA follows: TGTGCCAGTGGAGCGGGGAATTTGGACACCGATACGCAGTATTTT. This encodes CASGAGNLDTDTQYF.

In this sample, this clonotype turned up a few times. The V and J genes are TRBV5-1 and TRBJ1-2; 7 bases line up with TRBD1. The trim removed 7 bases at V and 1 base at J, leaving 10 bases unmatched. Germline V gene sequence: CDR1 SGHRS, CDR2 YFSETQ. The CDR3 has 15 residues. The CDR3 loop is CASGSIGTDNYGYTF. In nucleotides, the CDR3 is TGCGCCAGCGGGTCCATTGGGACAGATAACTATGGCTACACCTTC.

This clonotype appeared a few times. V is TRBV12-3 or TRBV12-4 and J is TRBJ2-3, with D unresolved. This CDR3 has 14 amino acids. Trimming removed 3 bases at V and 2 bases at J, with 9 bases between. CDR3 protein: CASSLALYTDTQYF. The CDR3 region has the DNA TGTGCCAGCAGTTTGGCCCTTTACACAGATACGCAGTATTTT.

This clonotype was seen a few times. The CDR3 loop is CASSQEAGSHNEQFF. DNA of the CDR3: TGTGCCAGCAGCCAAGAGGCAGGGTCTCACAATGAGCAGTTCTTC. This chain links TRBV4-2 with TRBJ2-1; tentative D call: TRBD1 (5 bases). This CDR3 contains 15 residues. The germline gives CDR1 LGHNA, CDR2 YNFKEQ. Trimming took off 0 bases at V and 5 bases at J, with 11 bases between the two ends.